The clone carrying this T cell receptor (beta chain) was picked up many times. What it binds is unknown. The sample comes from a study of blood T cells in healthy people across ages. PCR was performed a second time for 7 to 11 cycles using a sample-barcoded 5' primer and a J-beta primer mix. No fewer than 3 million CDR3-containing paired-end reads came from each sample. Each CDR3 protein gets one entry after TCRdb re-called the 5' RACE reads with MiXCR. The sample lists roughly 500,000 distinct CDR3 sequences, 27% occurring once. The CDR3 totals 18 residues. V was shortened by 3 bases and J by 0 bases, with 24 bases between the two germline ends. The V gene's germline CDR1 is DFQATT and CDR2 SNEGSKA (reference sequence). For every donor, a draw yielded around 10 milliliters of peripheral blood. Study findings and constraints: Changes in expanded clonotypes were possibly confounded, as the CMV status of donors was unknown.

The clonotype comes from a woman aged 70-85 years in good health. V usage is TRBV20-1 and J usage is TRBJ2-7; unclear D gene. Sample: blood. DNA of the CDR3: TGCAGTGCTAGCTCTCGTGAGAATTCCCTTATCCTCTCCTACGAGCAGTACTTC. This codes for CSASSRENSLILSYEQYF.